This TCR beta chain was obtained from a study of T cell responses to AZD1222 COVID-19 vaccine (dated by TCRdb to the early 2020s). For the study in its entirety: Because spike-specific TCR depth and breadth did not differ between the two schedules, AZD1222 recipients who got a second dose at roughly 4 weeks were pooled with those who got a second dose at roughly 12 weeks. TCR sequencing was performed for about 250 trial participants, of whom 200 to 210 were given two doses of AZD1222 and approximately 25 were given two doses of MenACWY control vaccine. Enrollment into the trials was organized by age into subgroups of 18-55, 56-69 and 70-plus years, and those subgroups contained about 150, 27 and 61 TCR-sequenced participants, respectively. Overall results and qualifications from the work: After two AZD1222 doses, both the breadth and the depth of spike-specific TCRs were significantly higher than at day 0 and than in MenACWY recipients. The 56-69-year group was small, and its depth increase did not reach significance, likely because of low power. Reportedly, almost half of the unique spike-specific TCRs recognized epitopes lying outside the regions that are mutated in the B.1.351 and B.1.1.7 variants. Conclusions about previously exposed vaccinees are limited because only six or seven AZD1222 recipients were SARS-CoV-2 seropositive at baseline. Because no day 14 peak-response samples were available, repertoires were characterized only after the peak T cell response. CD4 TCRs associated with the vaccine covered the entire spike protein, and the dominant responses were in regions 160-218 and 743-854. Most participants were white British and females outnumbered males, and the authors suggested that clonal diversity may have been underestimated.

The CDR3 regions of human TCRbeta chains were analyzed by immunosequencing. As for how the authors treated the data: TCRs in the repertoires were matched against a reference library of SARS-CoV-2-specific TCRs that had been generated with the MIRA antigen-specificity platform. Breadth was defined as the fraction of unique TCRs that were SARS-CoV-2-associated, and depth was defined as the fraction of total T cells that were SARS-CoV-2-associated. Using the MIRA data, every spike-specific TCR was mapped to the spike region that the TCR reacted to and assigned to either a CD4 or a CD8 class. Log10-transformed breadth and depth values were compared by one-way ANOVA with Sidak's multiple comparisons tests. In its TCRdb copy, this immuneACCESS table keeps in-frame sequences only and misses some clones. Where compared with another copy, unresolved V genes explain less than half of these, and the others have no known cause. The V and J calls and clone size come from that table; D and trimming were worked out from the DNA. The sample includes about 150,000 clones, with roughly 94% observed a single time. The top ten constitute around 1.3% of the sample.

This clone was observed once. The clone's antigen remains unknown. No clone much larger than this one lies a single base away; base qualities are absent. The time point label on this specimen signifies: baseline before first vaccination. Vaccinee samples came from UK trials COV001 and COV002, including a single-blind randomized controlled phase 2/3 trial of AZD1222 (ChAdOx1 nCoV-19) in healthy adults. Trial participant PBMC samples were collected at day 0 and day 28 after the second dose for TCRbeta chain sequencing. The material was peripheral blood, obtained on day 0 of AZD1222 vaccination. This sequence originates from an adult in good health.

The sequence in DNA is TGTGCCAGCAGAAGGGGCGCGGGGGAAAAACTGTTTTTT. It encodes CASRRGAGEKLFF. The V and J genes are TRBV5-6 and TRBJ1-4; TRBD1 could be the D gene, as 5 bases match. Relative to germline, V is 5 bases shorter and J is 8 bases shorter, with 13 bases between their ends. CDR1 and CDR2 are read off the germline V gene as SGHDT and YYEEEE. Its CDR3 holds 13 amino acids, cysteine through phenylalanine. Only the CDR3 region is kept as DNA, spanning 39 bases read in frame from base 1.